These 4 T cell receptor beta chains were sequenced from one sample in a study of T cell changes during pregnancy in multiple sclerosis. Only in-frame clones appear in the TCRdb table, and some are missing; sequencing was by immunoSEQ multiplex PCR. The repertoire consists of nearly 50,000 clones, with approximately 95% occurring once and the leading ten covering under 0.55%. The specimen was CD4+ T cells from peripheral blood mononuclear cells, collected in the first trimester of pregnancy. These receptors came from a female donor with multiple sclerosis, enrolled in a pregnancy study.

This sequence joins TRBV27 and TRBJ1-2, with D maybe TRBD1 (6 bases). Germline V gives CDR1 MNHEY, CDR2 SMNVEV (reference sequence). The CDR3 sequence is 15 residues long. V dropped 3 bases and J dropped 7 bases, with 18 bases sitting between them. CDR3 in amino acids: CASSFGTSTSSGYTF. Written as DNA, the CDR3 is TGTGCCAGCAGTTTTGGGACATCCACTTCTAGTGGCTACACCTTC.

The V and J genes are TRBV6-1 and TRBJ2-5; D is possibly TRBD1 (5 bases). The CDR3 covers 15 residues. Germline loops: CDR1 MNHNS, CDR2 SASEGT. Trimming took off 5 bases at V and 9 bases at J, with 22 bases between the two ends. CDR3 in amino acids: CASSLGWGSKLSQYF. The CDR3 nucleotides are TGTGCCAGCAGTCTCGGATGGGGCAGTAAGTTGTCCCAGTACTTC.

This clone was picked up one time. The J gene is TRBJ2-7, the V gene TRBV6-5; no definite D call. V was pared by 5 bases and J by 0 bases, with 11 bases between. CDR3 length equals 14 residues. Germline V gene sequence: CDR1 MNHEY, CDR2 SVGAGI. The CDR3 loop is CASSRTPFSYEQYF. CDR3 nucleotide sequence: TGTGCCAGCAGTCGAACACCCTTCTCCTACGAGCAGTACTTC.

Only one count was recorded for this clone. The rearrangement joins TRBV25-1 to TRBJ1-2; 9 bases fit TRBD1. Germline CDR1 reads MGHDK; CDR2 reads SYGVNS. The CDR3 runs 16 residues. V gave up 1 base and J gave up 2 bases; unmatched junction bases: 5. This CDR3 is CASSELGGQGNYGYTF. Here the CDR3 DNA reads TGTGCCAGCAGTGAATTAGGGGGACAGGGCAACTATGGCTACACCTTC.